Shown below are 26 T cell receptor beta chains from a single sample sequenced in a study of response to subunit inactivated influenza vaccine. MiXCR, run by TCRdb on the RT-PCR reads, gives a single entry per CDR3 protein. The top ten hold roughly 14% of the sample, which has 400,000 to 650,000 distinct CDR3 sequences, under 8.5% seen once. This specimen was PBMCs from blood, taken 23 months after vaccination. All receptors derive from a man in his fifties or sixties who received an inactivated influenza vaccine.

The chain is built from TRBV20-1 and TRBJ2-7, with 13 positions matching TRBD2. V gave up 5 bases and J gave up 4 bases; unmatched junction bases: 11. Germline V lookup: CDR1 DFQATT, CDR2 SNEGSKA (reference sequence). The CDR3 consists of 16 residues. CDR3 residues: CSALATGLAGVYEQYF. DNA of the CDR3: TGCAGTGCTCTAGCCACAGGACTAGCGGGAGTGTACGAGCAGTACTTC.

The chain links TRBV14 to TRBJ2-7; D ambiguous. The length of the CDR3 is 12 residues. CDR1 and CDR2 from the germline V gene are SGHDN and FVKESK. V lost 1 base to trimming and J lost 7 bases, with 8 bases between them. CDR3 in DNA: TGTGCCAGCAGCCAAGGGTTCGGAGAGCAGTACTTC. This gives the protein CASSQGFGEQYF.

There are many counts of this clonotype. The rearrangement links TRBV4-3 to TRBJ2-2, with 7 bases lining up with TRBD1. Unmatched junction bases numbered 4, after V lost 3 bases and J lost 6 bases. The CDR3 has 14 amino acids. CDR1 is LGHNA, CDR2 YSLEER, per germline. The CDR3 bases are TGCGCCAGCAGCCATCGTGACAGGGCCGGGGAGCTGTTTTTT. As protein: CASSHRDRAGELFF.

In this sample, this clonotype turned up a few times. The rearrangement uses TRBV27 and TRBJ1-2; D may be TRBD1 (6 bases). The CDR3 covers 15 residues. Trimming cost V 3 bases and J 0 bases, with 11 bases left between them. Germline CDR1 reads MNHEY; CDR2 reads SMNVEV (reference sequence). This CDR3 is CASSLTGGPNYGYTF. DNA for the CDR3: TGTGCCAGCAGTTTGACGGGGGGCCCTAACTATGGCTACACCTTC.

This clonotype was counted between two and nine times. The chain is built from TRBV20-1 and TRBJ2-5; 11 nucleotides align to TRBD1. The trim removed 5 bases at V and 4 bases at J, leaving 9 bases unmatched. CDR3 length equals 15 residues. Germline V lookup: CDR1 DFQATT, CDR2 SNEGSKA (reference sequence). As DNA, the CDR3 is TGCAGTGCTTTGGGACAGGGGGTTATGAGAGAGACCCAGTACTTC. Encoded protein: CSALGQGVMRETQYF.

This clonotype was seen more than once but under ten times. The rearrangement uses TRBV5-6 and TRBJ1-2; no reliable D call. The CDR3 covers 13 residues. Trimming cost V 0 bases and J 9 bases, with 12 bases left between them. Germline CDR1 SGHDT, CDR2 YYEEEE. Written as DNA, the CDR3 is TGTGCCAGCAGCTTGGCGTCTAGAGACAGCTACACCTTC. Protein sequence: CASSLASRDSYTF.

This clonotype was observed a few times. The chain uses TRBV2 and TRBJ2-1; D not resolved. V lost 4 bases to trimming and J lost 5 bases, with 15 bases between them. The CDR3 has 15 amino acids. Germline V gene data show CDR1 as SNHLY and CDR2 as FYNNEI. The CDR3 sequence is CASSVVGNLNNEQFF. CDR3 nucleotides: TGTGCCAGCAGTGTCGTGGGGAATCTCAACAATGAGCAGTTCTTC.

The chain uses TRBV4-1 and TRBJ2-1; no definite D call. V was cut by 2 bases and J by 3 bases, with 11 bases left in between. CDR1 and CDR2 from the germline V gene are MGHRA and YSYEKL. The CDR3 length is 15 residues. The chain's CDR3 is CASSQRSQNYNEQFF. The CDR3 DNA is TGCGCCAGCAGCCAAAGGTCACAGAACTACAATGAGCAGTTCTTC.

CDR3 coding DNA: TGTGCCAGCAAGAGTGGGGGACTTTCCTACAATGAGCAGTTCTTC. This gives the protein CASKSGGLSYNEQFF. V gene TRBV7-9 combines with J gene TRBJ2-1; the D gene is possibly TRBD2 (6 bases). CDR1 is SEHNR, CDR2 FQNEAQ, per germline (reference sequence). The CDR3 contains 15 residues. Trimming pared 7 bases from V and 1 base from J, leaving 14 bases between.

The chain couples TRBV2 to TRBJ1-6, with D hard to call. Germline values: CDR1 SNHLY, CDR2 FYNNEI. CDR3 length equals 14 residues. V shed 2 bases and J shed 12 bases, with 14 bases lying between them. In nucleotides, the CDR3 is TGTGCCAGCAGTGAATTGAGTGGATTAATACCCCTCCACTTT. Its protein is CASSELSGLIPLHF.

The chain joins TRBV12-3 or TRBV12-4 to TRBJ2-3, with 7 nucleotides matching TRBD1. The V segment lost 7 bases and the J segment 4 bases; nucleotides outside the gene matches: 11. CDR3 length: 15 residues. The CDR3, as DNA: TGTGCCAGCACTTCAAGACAGGGATTGGCAGATACGCAGTATTTT. Its translation: CASTSRQGLADTQYF.

V is TRBV18 and J is TRBJ1-5; D is ambiguous. The CDR3 sequence is 14 residues long. CDR1 KGHSH and CDR2 LQKENI come from the germline V gene. Trimming took 1 base from V and 4 from J, leaving 8 bases between them. CDR3 in DNA: TGTGCCAGCTCACCACAGGCGGGGAATCAGCCCCAGCATTTT. Amino acids: CASSPQAGNQPQHF.

This clonotype has a handful of counts. The chain couples TRBV7-9 to TRBJ2-7; no clear D gene. Trimming stripped 5 bases from V and 0 bases from J, with 14 bases between. Germline V gene lookup returns CDR1 SEHNR and CDR2 FQNEAQ (reference sequence). The CDR3 extends over 15 amino acids. CDR3 sequence reads: CASSTDGGSSYEQYF. As DNA, the CDR3 is TGTGCCAGCAGCACGGACGGTGGCAGCTCCTACGAGCAGTACTTC.

This clonotype has more than one count but fewer than ten. The rearrangement joins TRBV20-1 to TRBJ1-2; 7 bases agree with TRBD1. Germline trimming cut 5 bases from V and 0 bases from J; bases unmatched to any gene: 6. CDR1 DFQATT and CDR2 SNEGSKA come from the germline V gene (reference sequence). The CDR3 consists of 14 residues. For the CDR3, the DNA is TGCAGTGCTCCGACAGGGACTCCTAACTATGGCTACACCTTC. This gives the protein CSAPTGTPNYGYTF.

This clonotype was counted a few times. The CDR3 bases are TGTGCCAGCAGCGTAGATGGACTAGCGGCGAAGACCCAGTACTTC. Protein: CASSVDGLAAKTQYF. The V gene is TRBV9, the J gene TRBJ2-5; the match to TRBD2 covers 10 bases. With 0 bases clipped from V and 6 bases from J, the junction kept 5 bases outside the gene matches. Germline-derived CDR1 and CDR2 are SGDLS and YYNGEE. There are 15 residues in the CDR3.

As to this clonotype: It may be a read error: a sequence one base away is much more abundant. The chain joins TRBV27 to TRBJ2-1, with 11 bases aligning to TRBD2. V lost 9 bases to trimming and J lost 2 bases; unmatched junction nucleotides: 12. The CDR3 spans 17 residues. The germline gives CDR1 MNHEY, CDR2 SMNVEV (reference sequence). The CDR3: CASSGLAEGYTYNEQFF. The CDR3 nucleotides read TGTGCCAGTTCGGGACTAGCGGAGGGATACACCTACAATGAGCAGTTCTTC.

J is TRBJ2-3 and V is TRBV7-2; 9 positions match TRBD1. The germline CDR1 and CDR2 sequences are SGHTA and FQGNSA. This CDR3 contains 15 residues. The V gene end was trimmed by 1 base and the J gene end by 3 bases; junction bases not matched to a gene: 2. The CDR3 region is CASSLVGQGTDTQYF. CDR3 DNA sequence: TGTGCCAGCAGCTTAGTGGGACAGGGTACAGATACGCAGTATTTT.

Ten or more counts support this clonotype. The chain is built from TRBV20-1 and TRBJ1-2; D ambiguous. The CDR3 has 13 amino acids. V lost 1 base to trimming and J lost 7 bases, with 13 bases between them. In germline, CDR1 is DFQATT, CDR2 SNEGSKA (reference sequence). CDR3 sequence reads: CSARVAVQAGYTF. The CDR3 DNA sequence: TGCAGTGCTAGAGTTGCAGTCCAGGCTGGCTACACCTTC.

This chain uses TRBV20-1 with TRBJ2-2; a possible D gene is TRBD1 (5 bases). The CDR3 extends over 13 amino acids. V lost 2 bases and J 3 bases, leaving 7 bases between the germline ends. Germline loops: CDR1 DFQATT, CDR2 SNEGSKA (reference sequence). The CDR3 is CSARKGDTGELFF. DNA of the CDR3: TGCAGTGCTAGAAAAGGGGACACCGGGGAGCTGTTTTTT.

This clonotype was observed a handful of times. This chain links TRBV20-1 with TRBJ2-3, with 11 bases matching TRBD2. This CDR3 is 20 amino acids long. V trimming: 4 bases; J trimming: 0 bases; junction bases outside the gene matches: 18. Germline CDR1 DFQATT, CDR2 SNEGSKA (reference sequence). The CDR3 here is CSATPLLAGGQPLSTDTQYF. The CDR3 DNA reads TGCAGTGCTACCCCCCTATTAGCGGGAGGGCAACCGCTTAGCACAGATACGCAGTATTTT.

The sample holds a few counts of this clonotype. The chain links TRBV7-8 to TRBJ2-1; D uncertain. The CDR3 is made up of 16 amino acids. Deletions cut 3 bases from V and 0 bases from J, with 12 bases between. Germline loops: CDR1 SGHVS, CDR2 FQNEAQ. This chain's CDR3 is CASSFVRRSSYNEQFF. CDR3 nucleotides: TGTGCCAGCAGCTTCGTCAGACGTTCCTCCTACAATGAGCAGTTCTTC.

Only a few counts were recorded for this clonotype. J is TRBJ2-1 and V is TRBV7-2, with 9 bases identical to TRBD2. V shed 5 bases, J shed 6 bases, and the junction held 5 bases outside the gene matches. The CDR3 spans 14 residues. Germline assignment: CDR1 SGHTA and CDR2 FQGNSA. The CDR3 nucleotides are TGTGCCAGCAGCGAAACTAGCGGGCGCAATGAGCAGTTCTTC. Its protein is CASSETSGRNEQFF.

This clonotype was seen more than once but under ten times. V gene TRBV10-3 combines with J gene TRBJ1-2; 7 bases are a match to TRBD1. Germline CDR1 is ENHRY and CDR2 is SYGVKD. The CDR3 spans 14 residues. After removal of 6 bases from V and 3 bases from J, the junction contained 7 bases not matched to a gene. The CDR3 coding sequence is TGTGCCATCAGCCAAGAGGGACAGTACTATGGCTACACCTTC. Its translation is CAISQEGQYYGYTF.

This clonotype was seen a few times. The CDR3 nucleotides are TGCAGTGCTTCTCGACAAGACACTGAAGCTTTCTTT. Its protein product is CSASRQDTEAFF. The chain is built from TRBV20-1 and TRBJ1-1; D unclear. Trimming took off 5 bases at V and 3 bases at J, with 10 bases between the two ends. This CDR3 spans 12 amino acids. Germline lookup yields CDR1 DFQATT and CDR2 SNEGSKA (reference sequence).

About this clonotype: One junction end disagrees with the germline gene, perhaps due to a read error. V gene TRBV16 combines with J gene TRBJ2-1; unclear D gene. The CDR3 loop spans 11 amino acids. CDR1 is KGHSY and CDR2 is FQNENV in the germline V gene. The CDR3 here is CASSQPGPVLF. The CDR3 DNA is TGTGCCAGCAGCCAGCCGGGTCCGGTCCTCTTC.

This chain links TRBV18 with TRBJ2-2, with a weak D call TRBD1 (6 bases). The V gene lost 3 bases and the J gene lost 4 bases, with 12 bases spanning the gap. This CDR3 region has 15 residues. Germline loops: CDR1 KGHSH, CDR2 LQKENI. The CDR3 is CASSPSQDSTGELFF. CDR3 DNA sequence: TGTGCCAGCTCACCGTCCCAGGACAGCACCGGGGAGCTGTTTTTT.